One sample yielded the 5 T cell receptor beta chains listed below, sequenced in a study of shared clonotypes between healthy human individuals. Some clones are missing from TCRdb's copy, which holds only in-frame ones; the method was immunoSEQ multiplex PCR. The data show about 700,000 clones, around 72% seen once. What was sequenced was memory CD4+ T cells sorted from blood. The subset was: CD45RA-negative fraction. The source of these receptors is a woman aged 30 to 39 in good health.

This clone occurred many times. V usage is TRBV5-6 and J usage is TRBJ2-5; D is perhaps TRBD2 (5 bases). Germline lookup yields CDR1 SGHDT and CDR2 YYEEEE. The V end lost 0 bases, the J end lost 2 bases, and 11 bases lay between the germline ends. There are 15 residues in the CDR3. The CDR3 protein is CASSLGFGIQETQYF. CDR3 nucleotides: TGTGCCAGCAGCTTGGGTTTCGGGATTCAAGAGACCCAGTACTTC.

The chain uses TRBV5-1 and TRBJ1-1, with 9 bases matching TRBD1. In germline, CDR1 is SGHRS, CDR2 YFSETQ. The length of the CDR3 is 16 residues. V trimming: 4 bases; J trimming: 0 bases; junction bases outside the gene matches: 7. CDR3 DNA: TGCGCCAGCAGCCTAGGGACAGGGTCAATGAACACTGAAGCTTTCTTT. This codes for CASSLGTGSMNTEAFF. The full variable domain, rest sourced from reference TRBV5-1 and TRBJ1-1, is KAGVTQTPRYLIKTRGQQVTLSCSPISGHRSVSWYQQTPGQGLQFLFEYFSETQRNKGNFPGRFSGRQFSNSRSEMNVSTLELGDSALYLCASSLGTGSMNTEAFFGQGTRLTVV.

The chain uses TRBV4-1 and TRBJ1-4, with D perhaps TRBD1 (5 bases). CDR3 length: 11 residues. Looked up from germline, CDR1 is MGHRA and CDR2 is YSYEKL. Trimming left V 0 bases short and J 16 bases short, with 9 bases between. The CDR3, as DNA: TGCGCCAGCAGCCAAGAAAGGACACGGTTTTTT. This translates into CASSQERTRFF.

V is TRBV6-6 and J is TRBJ2-1; D possibly corresponds to TRBD1 (6 bases). Between the trimmed V and J ends, which lost 5 bases and 4 bases, there was a span of 12 bases. In germline, CDR1 is MNHNY, CDR2 SVGAGI (reference sequence). The CDR3 totals 14 residues. The CDR3 sequence is CASSTGQTYNEQFF. CDR3 bases: TGTGCCAGCAGTACAGGACAGACATACAATGAGCAGTTCTTC.

The V gene is TRBV18, the J gene TRBJ1-5, with D unresolved. CDR3 length equals 14 residues. Germline V gene lookup returns CDR1 KGHSH and CDR2 LQKENI. V gave up 1 base and J gave up 7 bases, with 11 bases separating them. For the CDR3, the DNA is TGTGCCAGCTCACCACAGGGTCTGGGGCAGCCCCAGCATTTT. Protein: CASSPQGLGQPQHF.